A single sample gave rise to the 17 T cell receptor beta chains below, sequenced in a study of T-cell memory formation after mild COVID-19 listed by TCRdb under 2021. The library relied on 5' RACE. This sample was sequenced with an Illumina NovaSeq 6000. In TCRdb, the public reads were trimmed at Q25 with fastp and aligned with MiXCR, with productive beta chains retained. Each record represents a unique CDR3 protein, reported with the most common genes and DNA among its rows. The sample yields about 290,000 distinct CDR3 sequences; about a sixth were counted once. Jointly, the top ten make up approximately 23% of the sample. Sequencing was performed on PBMCs or a T cell subset sorted from them (not recorded which). These TCRs come from a man between 18 and 29 years old who had mild COVID-19 (a few samples of this study predate the infection). The sample titles of this study are shuffled in the database, so cell type and time point are left out; the donor was told from shared clones.

DNA for the CDR3: TGTGCCAGCAGCTTAGATCGGGGGGCCACAGATACGCAGTATTTT. Protein product: CASSLDRGATDTQYF. The J gene is TRBJ2-3, the V gene TRBV11-2; D might be TRBD2 (7 bases). The germline V and J ends were trimmed by 0 bases and 2 bases, with 9 bases remaining between them. From germline, CDR1 is SGHAT and CDR2 FQNNGV. The CDR3 contains 15 residues.

This clonotype was observed a few times. The rearrangement uses TRBV15 and TRBJ2-1; D call uncertain. Trimming pared 8 bases from V and 3 bases from J, leaving 14 bases between. The germline V gene has CDR1 LNHNV and CDR2 YYDKDF (reference sequence). The CDR3 covers 14 residues. This CDR3 is CATGKSSSYNEQFF. In DNA form, the CDR3 reads TGTGCCACCGGAAAAAGTAGCAGCTACAATGAGCAGTTCTTC.

The V and J genes are TRBV5-1 and TRBJ2-1; possibly TRBD2 for D (7 bases). This CDR3 spans 16 amino acids. CDR1 and CDR2 from the germline V gene are SGHRS and YFSETQ. Trimming left V 4 bases short and J 2 bases short, with 16 bases between. The CDR3 DNA reads as TGCGCCAGCAGCCTAGAGGGGGGGGTCGCCTACAATGAGCAGTTCTTC. It translates to CASSLEGGVAYNEQFF.

This clonotype was detected only a few times. In DNA form, the CDR3 reads TGTGCCAGCAGTCCGCAATTCGGTAGCGGGGGACGAATTCACCACAATGAGCAGTTCTTC. Translating it yields CASSPQFGSGGRIHHNEQFF. The genes are TRBV27 and TRBJ2-1, with 9 bases aligning to TRBD2. The trim removed 5 bases at V and 5 bases at J, leaving 22 bases unmatched. The CDR3 runs to 20 residues. CDR1 and CDR2 from the germline V gene are MNHEY and SMNVEV (reference sequence).

This clonotype occurred many times. V and J are TRBV7-3 and TRBJ2-2; no reliable D call. In germline, CDR1 is SGHTA, CDR2 FQGTGA. The length of the CDR3 is 13 residues. V gave up 5 bases and J gave up 3 bases, with 7 bases separating them. CDR3 sequence: CASSLSYTGELFF. The DNA for the CDR3 is TGTGCCAGCAGCCTTAGTTACACCGGGGAGCTGTTTTTT.

The J gene is TRBJ2-5, the V gene TRBV20-1; D is unresolved. Looked up from germline, CDR1 is DFQATT and CDR2 is SNEGSKA (reference sequence). The length of the CDR3 is 16 residues. Trimming stripped 2 bases from V and 1 base from J, with 17 bases between. DNA for the CDR3: TGCAGTGCTAGATCCTATGGCGTTGTACTCCAAGAGACCCAGTACTTC. Translating gives CSARSYGVVLQETQYF.

The V and J genes are TRBV7-9 and TRBJ1-6, with TRBD1 matching over 7 bases. The germline gives CDR1 SEHNR, CDR2 FQNEAQ (reference sequence). The CDR3 runs to 15 residues. Trimming cost V 5 bases and J 8 bases; bases outside gene matches: 9. The CDR3 coding sequence is TGTGCCAGCAGCCTCCAGGGGGGATTGGATTCACCCCTCCACTTT. Amino acids: CASSLQGGLDSPLHF.

The chain links TRBV5-1 to TRBJ2-7; D is ambiguous. The length of the CDR3 is 13 residues. Trimming cost V 6 bases and J 0 bases, with 10 bases left between them. CDR1 is SGHRS and CDR2 is YFSETQ in the germline V gene. CDR3 in amino acids: CASMYPGSYEQYF. In DNA form, the CDR3 reads TGCGCCAGCATGTACCCGGGCTCCTACGAGCAGTACTTC.

This chain joins TRBV9 and TRBJ1-1; possible D gene TRBD1, 6 bases. V lost 8 bases and J 6 bases, leaving 17 bases between the germline ends. Germline values: CDR1 SGDLS, CDR2 YYNGEE. The CDR3 sequence is 13 residues long. The CDR3 DNA reads as TGTGCCAGTCGAAGGGACAATTTCGCTGAAGCTTTCTTT. It translates to CASRRDNFAEAFF. Complete variable domain (other parts from reference TRBV9 and TRBJ1-1): DSGVTQTPKHLITATGQRVTLRCSPRSGDLSVYWYQQSLDQGLQFLIQYYNGEERAKGNILERFSAQQFPDLHSELNLSSLELGDSALYFCASRRDNFAEAFFGQGTRLTVV.

This clonotype was seen only a few times. The chain is built from TRBV5-6 and TRBJ2-4, with TRBD1 as a possible D gene (6 bases). V was cut by 3 bases and J by 6 bases, with 16 bases left in between. CDR3 length: 15 amino acids. CDR1 SGHDT and CDR2 YYEEEE come from the germline V gene. The CDR3 loop is CASSSDRTVRNIQYF. CDR3 in DNA: TGTGCCAGCAGCTCGGATCGGACAGTAAGAAACATTCAGTACTTC.

This chain connects TRBV10-3 to TRBJ1-2; D is undetermined. The V end lost 8 bases, the J end lost 1 base, and 14 bases lay between the germline ends. The CDR3 totals 14 residues. The germline V gene has CDR1 ENHRY and CDR2 SYGVKD. The CDR3 reads CAIHAEQINYGYTF. The CDR3, as DNA: TGTGCCATCCATGCGGAACAGATTAACTATGGCTACACCTTC.

The V and J genes are TRBV20-1 and TRBJ1-1; no reliable D call. This CDR3 has 16 amino acids. Per the germline V gene, CDR1 is DFQATT and CDR2 is SNEGSKA (reference sequence). V was cut by 0 bases and J by 0 bases, with 14 bases left in between. CDR3 residues: CSARDLQQYMNTEAFF. In DNA form, the CDR3 reads TGCAGTGCTAGAGATTTACAGCAATATATGAACACTGAAGCTTTCTTT.

The chain combines TRBV4-3 with TRBJ2-1, with 14 bases that match TRBD2. Germline-derived CDR1 and CDR2 are LGHNA and YSLEER. J was trimmed by 3 bases and V by 3 bases; bases with no gene match: 4. CDR3 length equals 17 residues. CDR3 protein: CASSHGGLAGGYNEQFF. For the CDR3, the DNA is TGCGCCAGCAGCCATGGCGGACTAGCGGGGGGCTACAATGAGCAGTTCTTC.

For the CDR3, the DNA is TGTGCCAGCAGCGTAGGACCCGGGGGGGCGTACAATGAGCAGTTCTTC. Translating it yields CASSVGPGGAYNEQFF. The J gene is TRBJ2-1, the V gene TRBV9; 8 nucleotides align to TRBD2. The CDR3 extends over 16 amino acids. Germline trimming cut 0 bases from V and 4 bases from J; bases unmatched to any gene: 6. The germline CDR1 and CDR2 sequences are SGDLS and YYNGEE.

This clonotype was recorded at least ten times. The gene calls are TRBV10-3 and TRBJ1-6; 8 bases are a match to TRBD1. Trimming took 5 bases from V and 6 from J; bases not matched to a gene: 3. Looked up from germline, CDR1 is ENHRY and CDR2 is SYGVKD. This CDR3 has 14 residues. DNA for the CDR3: TGTGCCATCAGTTGGCAGGGGGCTAATTCACCCCTCCACTTT. It codes for CAISWQGANSPLHF.

This clonotype has only a few counts. This chain connects TRBV5-1 to TRBJ2-3; the D gene is possibly TRBD1 (7 bases). The CDR3 is made up of 16 amino acids. The V and J ends lost 4 bases and 5 bases respectively, with 20 bases between them. CDR1 and CDR2 (germline): SGHRS, YFSETQ. The CDR3 region is CASSPVGRGVGDTQYF. The CDR3 DNA reads as TGCGCCAGCAGCCCCGTCGGCAGGGGGGTAGGAGATACGCAGTATTTT.

The rearrangement uses TRBV2 and TRBJ2-3; 8 bases map to TRBD2. The V gene end was trimmed by 3 bases and the J gene end by 3 bases; junction bases not matched to a gene: 8. This CDR3 has 16 amino acids. Germline V CDR1 and CDR2: SNHLY, FYNNEI. DNA for the CDR3: TGTGCCAGCAGTGATGGCAAGCGGGAGATGACAGATACGCAGTATTTT. This sequence encodes CASSDGKREMTDTQYF. Supplemented by reference TRBV2 and TRBJ2-3, the full variable domain reads EPEVTQTPSHQVTQMGQEVILRCVPISNHLYFYWYRQILGQKVEFLVSFYNNEISEKSEIFDDQFSVERPDGSNFTLKIRSTKLEDSAMYFCASSDGKREMTDTQYFGPGTRLTVL.